One sample yielded the 32 T cell receptor beta chains listed below, sequenced in a study of CD8+ T cells in alopecia areata. RNA, once extracted, was reverse transcribed into cDNA for use as the sequencing template. The data were produced by immunoSEQ multiplex PCR, yet TCRdb's version contains in-frame clones alone and is incomplete. Among over 150,000 clones listed, roughly three fifths were seen once. The sequenced sample was CD8+ T cells sorted from blood. The receptors stem from a human donor in good health.

This chain uses TRBV13 with TRBJ2-7; no clear D. The CDR3 contains 13 residues. Trimming stripped 5 bases from V and 2 bases from J, with 10 bases between. Germline CDR1 and CDR2: PRHDT and FYEKMQ (reference sequence). The CDR3 loop reads CASSNKRTYEQYF. The CDR3 coding sequence is TGTGCCAGCAGCAACAAAAGGACCTACGAGCAGTACTTC.

This clone was seen a single time. The rearrangement links TRBV5-1 to TRBJ2-1; perhaps TRBD1 as D (6 bases). The CDR3 has 14 residues. V dropped 0 bases and J dropped 8 bases, with 12 bases sitting between them. Germline CDR1 reads SGHRS; CDR2 reads YFSETQ. The CDR3 protein is CASSLGAGAYEQFF. The CDR3 DNA sequence: TGCGCCAGCAGCTTGGGGGCAGGGGCTTATGAGCAGTTCTTC.

This clone came up once. The gene calls are TRBV5-4 and TRBJ2-7; D gene unclear. Trimming removed 4 bases at V and 2 bases at J, with 13 bases between. The CDR3 runs 14 residues. Germline assignment: CDR1 SGHNT and CDR2 YYREEE (reference sequence). The CDR3 DNA reads TGTGCCAGCAGCCCTCAGGCCAACCCCTACGAGCAGTACTTC. Translation gives CASSPQANPYEQYF.

This clone was seen a few times. The chain is built from TRBV7-9 and TRBJ1-1; 9 bases line up with TRBD1. The germline CDR1 and CDR2 sequences are SEHNR and FQNEAQ (reference sequence). The CDR3 loop spans 15 amino acids. After removal of 1 base from V and 6 bases from J, the junction contained 6 bases not matched to a gene. The CDR3 region is CASSLGTGVFPEAFF. CDR3 sequence (DNA): TGTGCCAGCAGCTTAGGGACAGGGGTATTCCCTGAAGCTTTCTTT.

This clone came up a few times. V gene TRBV4-2 combines with J gene TRBJ2-1; 10 positions agree with TRBD2. Germline trimming cut 6 bases from V and 4 bases from J; bases unmatched to any gene: 6. The CDR3 length is 15 residues. CDR1 and CDR2 (germline): LGHNA, YNFKEQ. CDR3 nucleotides: TGTGCCAGCAGATTTCTAGCGGGGGATTACAATGAGCAGTTCTTC. Protein: CASRFLAGDYNEQFF.

V usage is TRBV4-1 and J usage is TRBJ2-5; D uncertain. V gave up 1 base and J gave up 1 base, with 10 bases separating them. CDR3 length: 15 amino acids. Germline V gene sequence: CDR1 MGHRA, CDR2 YSYEKL. CDR3 DNA sequence: TGCGCCAGCAGCCAAGTATACGGATTCCAAGAGACCCAGTACTTC. This translates into CASSQVYGFQETQYF.

This clone occurred a few times. This chain uses TRBV2 with TRBJ1-4; perhaps TRBD1 as D (5 bases). The CDR3 is made up of 15 amino acids. The germline V gene encodes CDR1 SNHLY and CDR2 FYNNEI. V was pared by 3 bases and J by 1 base, with 9 bases between. This CDR3 reads CASSEGQGTNEKLFF. The DNA for the CDR3 is TGTGCCAGCAGTGAGGGGCAAGGAACTAATGAAAAACTGTTTTTT.

This clone was observed a handful of times. This sequence joins TRBV9 and TRBJ1-3, with no clear D. With 3 bases removed from V and 0 bases from J, the gap between germline ends came to 10 bases. Germline assignment: CDR1 SGDLS and CDR2 YYNGEE. CDR3 size: 15 residues. CDR3 amino acids: CASSAKMSSGNTIYF. CDR3 nucleotide sequence: TGTGCCAGCAGCGCCAAAATGAGCTCTGGAAACACCATATATTTT.

The chain employs TRBV25-1 and TRBJ2-7; D gene uncertain. The V and J ends lost 5 bases and 3 bases respectively, with 11 bases between them. Germline-derived CDR1 and CDR2 are MGHDK and SYGVNS. The CDR3 runs 13 residues. CDR3 bases: TGTGCCAGCAGTCCCCCGGCCGACTACGAGCAGTACTTC. This translates into CASSPPADYEQYF.

The chain uses TRBV14 and TRBJ2-3, with a possible D match to TRBD1 (5 bases). The germline V and J ends were trimmed by 4 bases and 2 bases, with 13 bases remaining between them. This CDR3 is 15 amino acids long. Germline CDR1 SGHDN, CDR2 FVKESK. CDR3 coding DNA: TGTGCCAGCAGCCCGGTGGACACCAACACAGATACGCAGTATTTT. Translation: CASSPVDTNTDTQYF.

The chain has TRBV29-1 and TRBJ2-5, with D tentatively TRBD2 (5 bases). The CDR3 loop spans 10 amino acids. V gave up 2 bases and J gave up 7 bases, with 5 bases separating them. Germline CDR1 SQVTM, CDR2 ANQGSEA. CDR3 bases: TGCAGCGTTGAACGGGGGACCCAGTACTTC. Protein sequence: CSVERGTQYF.

The chain employs TRBV29-1 and TRBJ2-1, with TRBD2 matching 7 bases. The V gene end was trimmed by 2 bases and the J gene end by 2 bases; junction bases not matched to a gene: 6. The germline CDR1 and CDR2 sequences are SQVTM and ANQGSEA. The CDR3 extends over 15 amino acids. CDR3 in DNA: TGCAGCGTTGAAACGACTAGCTCAGCCTACAATGAGCAGTTCTTC. Residues: CSVETTSSAYNEQFF.

The chain has TRBV27 and TRBJ1-1, with a tentative D call TRBD1 (6 bases). CDR3 length: 13 residues. Per germline, CDR1 MNHEY and CDR2 SMNVEV (reference sequence). The V and J ends lost 2 bases and 7 bases respectively, with 11 bases between them. The CDR3: CASSLPGVREAFF. DNA for the CDR3: TGTGCCAGCAGTTTACCAGGGGTCCGTGAAGCTTTCTTT.

This chain joins TRBV4-1 and TRBJ2-7; no definite D call. From germline, CDR1 is MGHRA and CDR2 YSYEKL. The CDR3 spans 14 residues. V was clipped by 1 base and J by 3 bases, with 10 bases between them. CDR3 protein: CASSQGNSLYEQYF. The CDR3, as DNA: TGCGCCAGCAGCCAAGGTAACAGCCTCTACGAGCAGTACTTC.

This clone has a handful of counts. The chain has TRBV30 and TRBJ2-1; D unclear. Between the trimmed V and J ends, which lost 8 bases and 3 bases, there was a span of 14 bases. CDR1 and CDR2 from the germline V gene are GTSNPN and SVGIG (reference sequence). There are 13 residues in the CDR3. DNA of the CDR3: TGTGCCCATACCGATCGGAACTACAATGAGCAGTTCTTC. Residues: CAHTDRNYNEQFF.

V usage is TRBV9 and J usage is TRBJ2-1; no firm D call. In germline, CDR1 is SGDLS, CDR2 YYNGEE. CDR3 size: 15 residues. The germline V and J ends were trimmed by 0 bases and 7 bases, with 14 bases remaining between them. This CDR3 is CASSVAANQVNEQFF. For the CDR3, the DNA is TGTGCCAGCAGCGTAGCGGCAAACCAGGTGAATGAGCAGTTCTTC.

V is TRBV9 and J is TRBJ2-3; 12 positions match TRBD2. The CDR3 is made up of 16 amino acids. The V gene end was trimmed by 3 bases and the J gene end by 4 bases; junction bases not matched to a gene: 6. Germline lookup yields CDR1 SGDLS and CDR2 YYNGEE. CDR3 DNA: TGTGCCAGCAGCGCCGGACTAGCGGGGTCCGCAGATACGCAGTATTTT. Translation gives CASSAGLAGSADTQYF.

This clone was picked up a small number of times. The genes are TRBV29-1 and TRBJ1-2; D is unresolved. CDR3 length: 12 amino acids. The V end lost 5 bases, the J end lost 6 bases, and 13 bases lay between the germline ends. Germline CDR1 is SQVTM and CDR2 is ANQGSEA. This chain's CDR3 is CSVLTRSDGYTF. The CDR3, as DNA: TGCAGCGTTCTTACAAGGAGCGATGGCTACACCTTC.

The chain joins TRBV7-2 to TRBJ1-1, with TRBD1 identical over 7 bases. In germline, CDR1 is SGHTA, CDR2 FQGNSA. CDR3 length: 13 residues. Germline trimming cut 5 bases from V and 1 base from J; bases unmatched to any gene: 1. CDR3 loop: CASSRDRNTEAFF. CDR3 bases: TGTGCCAGCAGCCGGGACAGGAACACTGAAGCTTTCTTT. The complete variable domain, with remaining parts taken from reference TRBV7-2 and TRBJ1-1, reads GAGVSQSPSNKVTEKGKDVELRCDPISGHTALYWYRQSLGQGLEFLIYFQGNSAPDKSGLPSDRFSAERTGGSVSTLTIQRTQQEDSAVYLCASSRDRNTEAFFGQGTRLTVV.

This chain uses TRBV4-2 with TRBJ2-3, with D perhaps matching TRBD2 (6 bases). V was shortened by 0 bases and J by 1 base, with 8 bases between the two germline ends. Per germline, CDR1 LGHNA and CDR2 YNFKEQ. The CDR3 covers 15 residues. CDR3 nucleotides: TGTGCCAGCAGCCAAGAAGGGACTGGCACAGATACGCAGTATTTT. Protein product: CASSQEGTGTDTQYF.

Written as DNA, the CDR3 is TGTGCCAGCAGTGAAGGAGCTGGGGGACATCAAGAGACCCAGTACTTC. Amino acids: CASSEGAGGHQETQYF. This rearrangement joins TRBV2 to TRBJ2-5, with D possibly TRBD1 on 6 matching bases. The CDR3 contains 16 residues. Germline CDR1 SNHLY, CDR2 FYNNEI. The V end lost 1 base, the J end lost 2 bases, and 14 bases lay between the germline ends. The variable domain in full, with the rest retrieved from reference TRBV2 and TRBJ2-5, is EPEVTQTPSHQVTQMGQEVILRCVPISNHLYFYWYRQILGQKVEFLVSFYNNEISEKSEIFDDQFSVERPDGSNFTLKIRSTKLEDSAMYFCASSEGAGGHQETQYFGPGTRLLVL.

This clone was found a few times. The rearrangement links TRBV4-1 to TRBJ1-5; unclear D gene. CDR1 MGHRA and CDR2 YSYEKL come from the germline V gene. This CDR3 has 13 residues. V lost 3 bases to trimming and J lost 3 bases, with 6 bases between them. CDR3 bases: TGCGCCAGCAGCCACGGGATCAATCAGCCCCAGCATTTT. Amino acids: CASSHGINQPQHF.

This clone showed up just a few times. The chain carries TRBV4-1 and TRBJ2-5; D remains ambiguous. This CDR3 has 11 amino acids. Germline V gene lookup returns CDR1 MGHRA and CDR2 YSYEKL. V shed 4 bases and J shed 3 bases, with 3 bases lying between them. In DNA form, the CDR3 reads TGCGCCAGCAGCCTGGAAGAGACCCAGTACTTC. This gives the protein CASSLEETQYF.

This clone was detected only a few times. This chain links TRBV5-6 with TRBJ1-4; maybe TRBD1 (6 bases). Per germline, CDR1 SGHDT and CDR2 YYEEEE. The V gene lost 0 bases and the J gene lost 7 bases, with 10 bases spanning the gap. The CDR3 sequence is 14 residues long. In DNA form, the CDR3 reads TGTGCCAGCAGCTTGGCAGGGGCTGGTGAAAAACTGTTTTTT. Amino acids: CASSLAGAGEKLFF.

This clone has just a few counts. The V gene is TRBV4-1, the J gene TRBJ2-3, with 10 bases matching TRBD2. CDR3 length equals 15 residues. V was clipped by 3 bases and J by 4 bases; unmatched bases: 4. CDR1 is MGHRA, CDR2 YSYEKL, per germline. The CDR3 DNA reads as TGCGCCAGCAGCCAGAGCGGGGGGGCCCCAGATACGCAGTATTTT. Translating gives CASSQSGGAPDTQYF.

The J gene is TRBJ2-4, the V gene TRBV7-2; perhaps TRBD1 as D (6 bases). Germline V gene data show CDR1 as SGHTA and CDR2 as FQGNSA. The length of the CDR3 is 15 residues. Trimming shortened V by 5 bases and J by 7 bases, and 18 bases separated the two germline ends. DNA of the CDR3: TGTGCCAGCAGCACTCACAGGGTTACGGAGAACATTCAGTACTTC. Encoded protein: CASSTHRVTENIQYF.

The chain is built from TRBV29-1 and TRBJ2-3, with D perhaps being TRBD1 or TRBD2 (6 bases each). This CDR3 has 15 amino acids. Trimming cost V 6 bases and J 2 bases, with 18 bases left between them. The germline gives CDR1 SQVTM, CDR2 ANQGSEA. The CDR3 is CSVLGGGLPTDTQYF. CDR3 nucleotides: TGCAGCGTCCTAGGAGGGGGGCTGCCCACAGATACGCAGTATTTT.

Points on this clone: This may arise from a read error, as a much more abundant clone is one base away. V usage is TRBV27 and J usage is TRBJ1-4, with 8 positions matching TRBD1. Germline V CDR1 and CDR2: MNHEY, SMNVEV (reference sequence). The CDR3 is 14 residues long. V dropped 6 bases and J dropped 5; count of bases not matched to a gene: 5. The CDR3 loop reads CASSSTGENEKLFF. The CDR3 nucleotides are TGTGCCAGCAGCTCGACAGGGGAAAATGAAAAACTGTTTTTT.

The chain employs TRBV4-1 and TRBJ1-2; D not resolved. Germline V gene data show CDR1 as MGHRA and CDR2 as YSYEKL. Deletions cut 0 bases from V and 8 bases from J, with 7 bases between. The CDR3 has 12 residues. The CDR3 spells CASSQDRKGYTF. The CDR3 DNA is TGCGCCAGCAGCCAAGATCGGAAAGGCTACACCTTC.

The sample holds a few counts of this clone. This chain links TRBV4-1 with TRBJ2-5, with 9 positions matching TRBD1. The V segment lost 2 bases and the J segment 5 bases; nucleotides outside the gene matches: 9. Per germline, CDR1 MGHRA and CDR2 YSYEKL. The CDR3 consists of 16 residues. The CDR3 nucleotides read TGCGCCAGCAGCCAAAATCCCGGGACAGGGATCGAGACCCAGTACTTC. As protein: CASSQNPGTGIETQYF.

This clone was seen more than once but under ten times. CDR3 sequence: CASSSMTGTDEAFF. Here the CDR3 DNA reads TGTGCCAGCAGCTCGATGACCGGGACCGATGAAGCTTTCTTT. This chain joins TRBV7-9 and TRBJ1-1, with D perhaps TRBD1 (5 bases). Germline V CDR1 and CDR2: SEHNR, FQNEAQ (reference sequence). The CDR3 is made up of 14 amino acids. Trimming stripped 4 bases from V and 7 bases from J, with 16 bases between.

V and J are TRBV29-1 and TRBJ1-1, with D uncertain. Deletions cut 6 bases from V and 6 bases from J, with 14 bases between. The germline V gene has CDR1 SQVTM and CDR2 ANQGSEA. This CDR3 contains 12 residues. CDR3 nucleotides: TGCAGCGTACTAAGCGATGAGGCTGAAGCTTTCTTT. Protein: CSVLSDEAEAFF. Using reference TRBV29-1 and TRBJ1-1 for the parts outside the CDR3, the full variable domain is SAVISQKPSRDICQRGTSLTIQCQVDSQVTMMFWYRQQPGQSLTLIATANQGSEATYESGFVIDKFPISRPNLTFSTLTVSNMSPEDSSIYLCSVLSDEAEAFFGQGTRLTVV.